This is a list of T cell receptor beta chains from one sample in a study of T cell changes during pregnancy in multiple sclerosis. Here immunoSEQ multiplex PCR was the method, and the copy in TCRdb shows in-frame clones only, minus some. The table includes about 38,000 clones, 85% to 95% detected once. The sequences come from CD8+ T cells from peripheral blood mononuclear cells, collected in the third trimester of pregnancy. The receptors were gathered from a female donor with multiple sclerosis, enrolled in a pregnancy study. The CDR3 runs from the conserved cysteine through the conserved F or W. Fields, in order: CDR3 protein, CDR3 DNA, D gene, V gene, J gene, clone size. D genes are given only for firm matches. Only part of the rows carry a size: once, few, many, or a class if the clone is expanded.

CASSVGEAGDYEQYF	TGTGCCAGCAGCGTGGGAGAGGCAGGAGACTACGAGCAGTACTTC	NA	TRBV9	TRBJ2-7	NA
CAISGLAGEYEQYF	TGTGCCATCAGTGGTCTTGCGGGGGAGTACGAGCAGTACTTC	TRBD2	TRBV10-3	TRBJ2-7	once
CASSADRDYGYTF	TGTGCCAGCAGCGCCGACAGGGACTATGGCTACACCTTC	TRBD1	TRBV9	TRBJ1-2	NA
CASSEGGQGVSPLHF	TGTGCCAGCAGTGAAGGGGGGCAGGGTGTTTCACCCCTCCACTTT	NA	TRBV6-1	TRBJ1-6	NA
CASSSGQGTEAFF	TGTGCCAGCAGCTCTGGACAGGGCACTGAAGCTTTCTTT	TRBD1	TRBV5-4	TRBJ1-1	NA
CASSMSGGSNQPQHF	TGTGCCAGTAGTATGTCTGGGGGCTCCAATCAGCCCCAGCATTTT	NA	TRBV19	TRBJ1-5	NA
CASSLFAGNYGYTF	TGTGCCAGCAGCTTGTTTGCGGGAAACTATGGCTACACCTTC	NA	TRBV7-8	TRBJ1-2	NA
CASSVTRGYTF	TGCGCCAGCAGTGTCACCCGGGGCTACACCTTC	NA	TRBV10-2	TRBJ1-2	NA
CASSLAGGRETQYF	TGTGCCAGCAGCTTGGCAGGGGGCAGAGAGACCCAGTACTTC	TRBD1	TRBV7-2	TRBJ2-5	NA
CAISEAEGGFYEQYF	TGTGCCATCAGTGAGGCCGAGGGGGGGTTCTACGAGCAGTACTTC	NA	TRBV10-3	TRBJ2-7	NA
CASSKEFGSSYEQYF	TGTGCCAGCAGCAAAGAGTTCGGGTCCTCCTACGAGCAGTACTTC	NA	TRBV21-1	TRBJ2-7	NA
CASSLSGRYKSSPLHF	TGTGCCAGCAGTTTATCCGGCAGGTACAAAAGTTCACCCCTCCACTTT	NA	TRBV27	TRBJ1-6	NA
CAWSPLGGQPQHF	TGTGCCTGGAGTCCACTTGGAGGGCAGCCCCAGCATTTT	NA	TRBV30	TRBJ1-5	NA
CASSIPGTSGGGTDTQYF	TGTGCCAGCAGCATACCCGGGACTAGCGGGGGAGGCACAGATACGCAGTATTTT	TRBD2	TRBV7-8	TRBJ2-3	NA
CAISDPGTGTYEQYF	TGTGCCATCAGTGACCCCGGGACAGGGACCTACGAGCAGTACTTC	TRBD1	TRBV10-3	TRBJ2-7	NA
CASSSLDIAPTGELFF	TGTGCCAGCAGTTCACTGGACATTGCACCCACCGGGGAGCTGTTTTTT	NA	TRBV6-5	TRBJ2-2	NA
CASSKGTGRSHEQFF	TGTGCCAGCAGCAAGGGGACAGGGCGATCACATGAGCAGTTCTTC	TRBD1	TRBV5-8	TRBJ2-1	NA
CASSSSGEGNEQFF	TGTGCCAGCAGTTCCAGCGGGGAAGGCAATGAGCAGTTCTTC	TRBD2	TRBV6-4	TRBJ2-1	few
CASISLGGSDTQYF	TGTGCCAGCATCTCACTAGGTGGGTCAGATACGCAGTATTTT	NA	TRBV7-9	TRBJ2-3	once
CASSYDWGDTEAFF	TGTGCCAGCAGTTATGACTGGGGGGATACTGAAGCTTTCTTT	NA	TRBV7-9	TRBJ1-1	NA
CASSNPGQPRETQYF	TGTGCCAGCAGTAATCCGGGACAACCCAGGGAGACCCAGTACTTC	NA	TRBV7-9	TRBJ2-5	NA
CASSLGTSSYEQYF	TGTGCCAGCAGCTTAGGGACTAGCTCCTACGAGCAGTACTTC	TRBD2	TRBV7-6	TRBJ2-7	NA
CASSLFGGTNTEAFF	TGTGCCAGCAGTTTATTCGGGGGTACGAACACTGAAGCTTTCTTT	NA	TRBV27	TRBJ1-1	NA
CASSLRGGYTF	TGTGCCAGCAGCTTAAGGGGTGGCTACACCTTC	NA	TRBV7-9	TRBJ1-2	NA
CASHSQWGQGVDEQYF	TGTGCCAGCCACTCCCAATGGGGACAGGGTGTGGACGAGCAGTACTTC	TRBD1	TRBV5-6	TRBJ2-7	NA
CASSLERGLYEQYF	TGTGCCAGCAGCTTGGAGCGGGGGCTCTACGAGCAGTACTTC	TRBD2	TRBV5-5	TRBJ2-7	NA
CASRGQGDTEAFF	TGCGCCAGCAGAGGACAGGGAGACACTGAAGCTTTCTTT	TRBD1	TRBV4-1	TRBJ1-1	NA
CASKLRDSSYEQYF	TGTGCCAGCAAGCTAAGGGACAGCTCCTACGAGCAGTACTTC	TRBD1	TRBV27	TRBJ2-7	NA
CASSLSGGETQYF	TGTGCCAGCAGCTTAAGCGGGGGAGAGACCCAGTACTTC	TRBD2	TRBV13	TRBJ2-5	NA
CAITRGPLADEQYF	TGTGCCATCACGAGGGGGCCCTTGGCGGACGAGCAGTACTTC	TRBD1	TRBV10-3	TRBJ2-7	NA
CASLGGINQPQHF	TGTGCCAGCCTAGGTGGAATCAATCAGCCCCAGCATTTT	NA	TRBV2	TRBJ1-5	once
CASSFGGTDTQYF	TGTGCCAGCAGCTTTGGAGGCACAGATACGCAGTATTTT	NA	TRBV7-3	TRBJ2-3	NA
CASRDSYDYGYTF	TGTGCCAGCAGGGACAGTTACGACTATGGCTACACCTTC	NA	TRBV25-1	TRBJ1-2	NA
CASSPGQGISEAFF	TGTGCCAGTAGTCCTGGACAGGGTATCTCTGAAGCTTTCTTT	TRBD1	TRBV19	TRBJ1-1	NA
CASSLPGTGGYTQYF	TGTGCCAGCAGCTTGCCCGGGACAGGGGGTTATACGCAGTATTTT	TRBD1	TRBV5-8	TRBJ2-3	NA
CASSGGGNDEQFF	TGTGCCAGCAGTGGGGGGGGTAACGATGAGCAGTTCTTC	TRBD2	TRBV25-1	TRBJ2-1	NA
CATSETRQYNEQFF	TGTGCCACCAGCGAAACCCGACAGTACAATGAGCAGTTCTTC	NA	TRBV15	TRBJ2-1	NA
CAISPGTGYNEQFF	TGTGCCATCTCACCCGGGACAGGGTACAATGAGCAGTTCTTC	TRBD1	TRBV2	TRBJ2-1	NA
CASARLGNLNQPQHF	TGTGCCAGCGCTCGTCTAGGAAACCTCAATCAGCCCCAGCATTTT	NA	TRBV6-1	TRBJ1-5	NA
CASSFGTSGLYEQYF	TGTGCCAGCAGTTTCGGGACTAGCGGCCTCTACGAGCAGTACTTC	TRBD2	TRBV27	TRBJ2-7	NA
CASTRLAGDYNEQFF	TGTGCCAGCACCAGACTAGCCGGAGACTACAATGAGCAGTTCTTC	TRBD2	TRBV6-4	TRBJ2-1	NA
CASSPEGGSTDTQYF	TGTGCCAGCAGCCCAGAGGGGGGGAGCACAGATACGCAGTATTTT	NA	TRBV9	TRBJ2-3	NA
CASSYSGGLIAFF	TGTGCCAGCAGTTACTCCGGGGGGTTGATAGCTTTCTTT	NA	TRBV6-5	TRBJ1-1	NA
CASSPDGTSGSEQYF	TGTGCCAGCTCACCAGACGGGACTAGCGGCTCCGAGCAGTACTTC	TRBD2	TRBV6-1	TRBJ2-7	NA
CASSFHTREVSNEQFF	TGCGCCAGCAGCTTCCATACTAGAGAGGTCAGCAATGAGCAGTTCTTC	NA	TRBV5-1	TRBJ2-1	NA
CASSLALAGDSTDTQYF	TGTGCCAGCAGCTTGGCCCTAGCGGGTGATAGCACAGATACGCAGTATTTT	TRBD2	TRBV5-4	TRBJ2-3	NA
CASRRAGGPGDTQYF	TGTGCCAGCAGACGAGCGGGGGGGCCGGGAGATACGCAGTATTTT	TRBD2	TRBV7-8	TRBJ2-3	NA
CASSPRDSNQPQHF	TGTGCCAGCAGCCCTCGAGATAGCAATCAGCCCCAGCATTTT	NA	TRBV9	TRBJ1-5	NA
CASSVGGGPDTQYF	TGTGCCAGCAGCGTAGGGGGGGGTCCAGATACGCAGTATTTT	TRBD2	TRBV9	TRBJ2-3	NA
CASSTQTGNYGYTF	TGTGCCAGCAGTACGCAGACAGGGAACTATGGCTACACCTTC	TRBD1	TRBV6-7	TRBJ1-2	NA
CASSQAMDRDYGYTF	TGTGCCAGCAGCCAAGCAATGGACAGGGACTATGGCTACACCTTC	TRBD1	TRBV14	TRBJ1-2	NA
CASSVGAGSYEQYF	TGTGCCAGCAGCGTAGGCGCCGGCTCCTACGAGCAGTACTTC	NA	TRBV9	TRBJ2-7	NA
CASSLPQGTEAFF	TGTGCCAGCAGCTTACCTCAGGGGACTGAAGCTTTCTTT	NA	TRBV7-9	TRBJ1-1	few
CASSLGGGDSYEQFF	TGTGCCAGCAGCTTGGGAGGGGGCGATAGCTATGAGCAGTTCTTC	TRBD1	TRBV5-6	TRBJ2-1	NA
CASSLSFNEKLFF	TGTGCCAGCAGTTTATCCTTTAATGAAAAACTGTTTTTT	NA	TRBV25-1	TRBJ1-4	NA
CASSEGGEADTQYF	TGCGCCAGCAGTGAGGGGGGGGAGGCAGATACGCAGTATTTT	TRBD2	TRBV10-1	TRBJ2-3	once
CASSLSPPDRVQPQHF	TGTGCCAGCAGTTTAAGTCCCCCAGACAGGGTTCAGCCCCAGCATTTT	TRBD1	TRBV27	TRBJ1-5	NA
CASSQVGTSGGETQYF	TGTGCCAGCAGCCAAGTGGGGACTAGCGGCGGGGAGACCCAGTACTTC	TRBD2	TRBV4-2	TRBJ2-5	NA
CASSFSGGLAGELFF	TGTGCCAGCAGTTTTAGTGGGGGCCTGGCCGGGGAGCTGTTTTTT	NA	TRBV27	TRBJ2-2	NA